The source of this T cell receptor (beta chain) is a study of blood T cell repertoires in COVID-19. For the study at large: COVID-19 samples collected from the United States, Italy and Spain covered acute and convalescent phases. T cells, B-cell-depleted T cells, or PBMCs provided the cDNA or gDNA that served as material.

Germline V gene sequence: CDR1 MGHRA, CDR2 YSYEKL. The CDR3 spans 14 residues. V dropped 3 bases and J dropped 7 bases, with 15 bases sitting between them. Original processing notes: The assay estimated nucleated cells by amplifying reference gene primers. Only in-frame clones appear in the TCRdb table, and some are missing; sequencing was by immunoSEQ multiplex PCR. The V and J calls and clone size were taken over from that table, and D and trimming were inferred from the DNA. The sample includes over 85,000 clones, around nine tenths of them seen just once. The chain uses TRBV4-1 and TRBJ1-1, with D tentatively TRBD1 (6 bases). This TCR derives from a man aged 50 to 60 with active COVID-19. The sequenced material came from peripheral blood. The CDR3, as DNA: TGCGCCAGCAGCCATACCCGAGGGGGGGTTGAAGCTTTCTTT. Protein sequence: CASSHTRGGVEAFF.